These T cell receptor beta chains were read from a single sample in a study of identical twins. One entry per CDR3 protein, called by TCRdb with MiXCR from the 5' RACE reads. The sample contains some 710,000 distinct CDR3 sequences, roughly 6% of which appear only once. The source material was naive T cells sorted from blood. All receptors come from a man in his late teens or twenties in good health. The conserved cysteine and the conserved F or W are not part of the CDR3 here. The order of the fields is J gene, V gene, clone size, CDR3 protein. For some rows the clone size is stated as once, few or many, or as a class when expanded; others skip it.

>TRBJ2-5|TRBV4-1|many
ASSQGDRRQETQY
>TRBJ2-1|TRBV4-2|.
ASSQGPGNVVEQF
>TRBJ2-7|TRBV6-5|many
ASSHKGLEFYEQY
>TRBJ1-1|TRBV29-1|many
SVHGQGSWDTEAF
>TRBJ1-5|TRBV28|.
ASRYTGGGQPQH
>TRBJ2-1|TRBV27|many
ASSSNRGSNEQF
>TRBJ2-3|TRBV6-1|many
ASPPEGARRTDTQY
>TRBJ2-1|TRBV6-6|many
ASRVAGDEQF
>TRBJ2-7|TRBV11-1|.
ASSSATGRGEQY
>TRBJ1-1|TRBV25-1|.
ASIPSGGEAF
>TRBJ2-1|TRBV19|few
ASSISGSPYNEQF
>TRBJ1-5|TRBV20-1|many
SARGGGGNQPQH
>TRBJ2-1|TRBV7-3|.
ASSLGVSRGINEQF
>TRBJ2-7|TRBV9|many
ASSVAVSYEQY
>TRBJ2-7|TRBV12-3/TRBV12-4|.
ASSPGQGPFEQY
>TRBJ2-2|TRBV3-1|many
ASSQPAGELF
>TRBJ2-5|TRBV5-1|few
ASSPLGRTSEETQY
>TRBJ1-5|TRBV12-3/TRBV12-4|many
ASSFQGGGYQPQH
>TRBJ2-1|TRBV9|many
ASSVDPPPSEQF
>TRBJ1-1|TRBV18|.
ASSPRTGASNTEAF
>TRBJ2-1|TRBV6-5|few
ASGRFGNEQF
>TRBJ2-1|TRBV10-3|many
AISGASGFSYNEQF
>TRBJ1-5|TRBV4-2|few
ASSPGLPGEPQH
>TRBJ2-7|TRBV7-9|many
ASSLRAGPYEQY
>TRBJ1-4|TRBV15|.
ATSSGQLSTNEKLF
>TRBJ2-1|TRBV30|.
AWGPGPYNEQF
>TRBJ2-2|TRBV6-5|few
ASSYSFLAGDTGELF
>TRBJ2-1|TRBV25-1|few
ASRQGSEGEF
>TRBJ2-5|TRBV20-1|few
SARKGGSLKRETQY
>TRBJ2-7|TRBV6-5|many
ASMGQGYEQY
>TRBJ2-3|TRBV10-3|many
AISGGRADTQY
>TRBJ2-1|TRBV29-1|many
SVGPVLVYEQF
>TRBJ1-4|TRBV6-1|many
ASMAERNEKLF
>TRBJ2-1|TRBV24-1|many
ATSDPETSGIDEQF
>TRBJ2-1|TRBV4-3|few
ASSQDPGPGRFGDEQF
>TRBJ1-3|TRBV6-5|few
ASSLGGTGGVSGNTIY
>TRBJ2-7|TRBV6-2/TRBV6-3|many
ASTPAGQPRPASYEQY
>TRBJ2-1|TRBV20-1|few
SAQPLRDNEQF
>TRBJ2-7|TRBV5-1|many
ASSPGVRQGAYEQY
>TRBJ1-1|TRBV6-2/TRBV6-3|few
ASTPDWNTEAF